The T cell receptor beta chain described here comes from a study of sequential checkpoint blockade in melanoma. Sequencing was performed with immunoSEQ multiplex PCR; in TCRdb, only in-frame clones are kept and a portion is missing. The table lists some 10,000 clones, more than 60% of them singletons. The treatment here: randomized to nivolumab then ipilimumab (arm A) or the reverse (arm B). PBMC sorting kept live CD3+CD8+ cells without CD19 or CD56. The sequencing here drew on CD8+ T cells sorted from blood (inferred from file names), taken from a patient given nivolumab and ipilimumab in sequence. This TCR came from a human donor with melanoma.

This CDR3 reads CASSFDRIGFF. CDR3 DNA sequence: TGTGCCAGCAGCTTCGACAGGATTGGCTTCTTC. The gene calls are TRBV7-9 and TRBJ2-1; D possibly corresponds to TRBD1 (6 bases). Trimming took off 3 bases at V and 16 bases at J, with 13 bases between the two ends. Germline CDR1 and CDR2: SEHNR and FQNEAQ (reference sequence). This CDR3 region has 11 residues. The complete variable domain, with remaining parts taken from reference TRBV7-9 and TRBJ2-1, reads DTGVSQNPRHKITKRGQNVTFRCDPISEHNRLYWYRQTLGQGPEFLTYFQNEAQLEKSRLLSDRFSAERPKGSFSTLEIQRTEQGDSAMYLCASSFDRIGFFGPGTRLTVL.